The table lists the clone carrying this T cell receptor beta chain with many counts. Its antigen is not known. This CDR3 has 14 residues. J gave up 9 bases and V 7 bases, and 12 bases lay outside the gene matches. Germline V gene lookup returns CDR1 SNHLY and CDR2 FYNNEI. This sample is drawn from a study of early T cells in non-severe SARS-CoV-2 infection. The library protocol tagged individual cDNA molecules with unique molecular identifiers. A single record per CDR3 protein comes from TCRdb applying MiXCR to the 5' RACE reads. The sample comprises 55,000 to 70,000 distinct CDR3 sequences, around 13% of which are singletons, and over 1% rests with the top ten. Study results and limitations: Matches to VDJdb favored anti-spike CD8 responses and missed private and CD4 specificities.

The sequence was collected from an adult who was a healthcare worker with PCR-confirmed SARS-CoV-2 infection or an uninfected control (not recorded which). The donor label of this sample is uncertain. Here the sequenced sample was whole blood, taken at baseline. The chain couples TRBV2 to TRBJ1-5; 7 bases are a match to TRBD1. CDR3 sequence reads: CASKDRDGVGPQHF. In DNA, the CDR3 is TGTGCCAGCAAAGACAGGGACGGTGTCGGGCCCCAGCATTTT.